What follows is one TCR beta chain and its context. Its antigen is unidentified. The sample belongs to a study of T-cell reconstitution after alpha-beta-depleted transplantation in children. Findings and limits, study-wide: Several hundred expanded graft clones reportedly gave rise to the alpha-beta T cells present about two months after transplant. T-cell counts and diversity at one year following transplant were attributed mainly to newly produced T cells.

From germline, CDR1 is DFQATT and CDR2 SNEGSKA (reference sequence). V was cut by 0 bases and J by 2 bases, with 17 bases left in between. The CDR3 is made up of 16 amino acids. Unique molecular identifiers were used in preparing the TCRbeta library. TCRdb called the PCR reads again in MiXCR, with one record for every CDR3 protein. Of about 78,000 distinct CDR3 sequences in the sample, 13% to 15% were seen once. The clonotype originates from a male patient under 10 years old who had a stem cell transplant for acute lymphoblastic leukemia, so the T cells may come from the graft donor. J is TRBJ2-7 and V is TRBV20-1; D is ambiguous. The source was PBMCs, mostly from graft donor cells, collected 180 days after TCRalphabeta/CD19-depleted stem cell transplant. CDR3 DNA: TGCAGTGCTAGAGATCTCCGAACATACAGCACCTACGAGCAGTACTTC. It specifies CSARDLRTYSTYEQYF.